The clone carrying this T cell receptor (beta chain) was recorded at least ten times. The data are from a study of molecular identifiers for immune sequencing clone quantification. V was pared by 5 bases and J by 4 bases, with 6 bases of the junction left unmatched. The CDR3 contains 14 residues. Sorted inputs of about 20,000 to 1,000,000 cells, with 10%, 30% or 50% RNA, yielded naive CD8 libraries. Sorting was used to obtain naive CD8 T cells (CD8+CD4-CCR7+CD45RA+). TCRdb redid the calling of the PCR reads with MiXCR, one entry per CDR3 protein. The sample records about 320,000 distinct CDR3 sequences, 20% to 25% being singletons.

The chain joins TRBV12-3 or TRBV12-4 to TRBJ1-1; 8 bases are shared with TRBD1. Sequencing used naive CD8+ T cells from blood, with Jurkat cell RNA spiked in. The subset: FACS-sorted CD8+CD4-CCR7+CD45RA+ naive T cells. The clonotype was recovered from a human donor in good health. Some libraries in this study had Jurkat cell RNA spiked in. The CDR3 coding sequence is TGTGCCAGCAGTGCAGGGGGCTCGGGCACTGAAGCTTTCTTT. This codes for CASSAGGSGTEAFF.